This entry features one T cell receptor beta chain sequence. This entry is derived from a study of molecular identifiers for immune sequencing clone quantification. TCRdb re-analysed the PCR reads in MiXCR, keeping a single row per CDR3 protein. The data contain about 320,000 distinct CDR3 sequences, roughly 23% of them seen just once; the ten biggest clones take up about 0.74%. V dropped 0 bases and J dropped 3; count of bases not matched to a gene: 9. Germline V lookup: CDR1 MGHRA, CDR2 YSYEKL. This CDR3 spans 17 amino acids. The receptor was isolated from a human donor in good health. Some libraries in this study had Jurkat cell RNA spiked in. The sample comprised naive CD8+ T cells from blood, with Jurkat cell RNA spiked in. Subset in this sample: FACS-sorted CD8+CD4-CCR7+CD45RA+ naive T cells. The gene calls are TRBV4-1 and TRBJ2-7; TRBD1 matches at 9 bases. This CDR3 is CASSQEIWGTGFYEQYF. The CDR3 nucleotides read TGCGCCAGCAGCCAAGAAATTTGGGGGACAGGGTTCTACGAGCAGTACTTC.